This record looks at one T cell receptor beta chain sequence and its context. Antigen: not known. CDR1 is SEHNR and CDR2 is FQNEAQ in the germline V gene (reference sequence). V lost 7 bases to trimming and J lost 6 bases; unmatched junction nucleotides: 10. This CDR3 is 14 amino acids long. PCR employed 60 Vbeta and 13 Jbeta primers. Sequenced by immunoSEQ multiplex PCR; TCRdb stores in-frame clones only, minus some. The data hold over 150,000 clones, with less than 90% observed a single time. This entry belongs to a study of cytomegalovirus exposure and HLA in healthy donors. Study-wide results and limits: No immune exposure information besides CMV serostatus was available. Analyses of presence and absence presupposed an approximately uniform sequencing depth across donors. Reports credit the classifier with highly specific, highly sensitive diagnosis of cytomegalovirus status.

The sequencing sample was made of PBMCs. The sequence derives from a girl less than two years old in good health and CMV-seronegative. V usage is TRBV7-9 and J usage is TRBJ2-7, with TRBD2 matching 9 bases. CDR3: CASTTPGLASEQYF. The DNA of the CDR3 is TGTGCCAGCACCACCCCGGGACTAGCCAGCGAGCAGTACTTC.